The T cell receptor beta chain described here comes from a study of blood T cells in healthy people across ages. Findings and limits, study-wide: With unsorted PBMCs, a conclusive comparison of naive versus antigen-experienced cells was not possible.

The junction had 2 bases not matched to a gene; V was cut back by 5 bases and J by 0 bases. In germline, CDR1 is DFQATT, CDR2 SNEGSKA (reference sequence). The CDR3 covers 15 residues. This clonotype was detected only a few times. Its antigen remains unknown. Combining a sample-barcoded 5' primer with a J-beta primer mix, a second PCR ran for roughly 7 to 11 cycles. Using its own MiXCR run on the 5' RACE reads, TCRdb lists one record per CDR3 protein. The data contain about 1.4 million distinct CDR3 sequences, approximately 63% of them singletons. J is TRBJ2-1 and V is TRBV20-1, with 12 bases identical to TRBD2. Material: blood. The clonotype comes from a man younger than 30 in good health. The CDR3 loop reads CSASTSGSSYNEQFF. The CDR3 DNA is TGCAGTGCTTCGACTAGCGGGAGCTCCTACAATGAGCAGTTCTTC.